Following are 27 T cell receptor beta chains from one sample sequenced in a study of shared clonotypes between healthy human individuals. Assay used: immunoSEQ multiplex PCR; TCRdb lists only in-frame clones, some missing. The sample includes about 2.4 million clones, under 95% of them seen just once. Sample: naive CD4+ T cells from PBMCs. Subset given: CD45RA+ positively selected. The receptors were sampled from a man aged 18 to 29 in good health. Some clones in this sample may be carry-over from other donors' samples.

V gene TRBV4-1 combines with J gene TRBJ2-5, with D perhaps given as TRBD1 or TRBD2 (6 bases each). Deletions cut 2 bases from V and 5 bases from J, with 18 bases between. This CDR3 is 16 amino acids long. Germline assignment: CDR1 MGHRA and CDR2 YSYEKL. CDR3 coding DNA: TGCGCCAGCAGCCAATTTATATGGGGGGCCGAGGAGACCCAGTACTTC. Amino acids: CASSQFIWGAEETQYF.

The chain carries TRBV6-6 and TRBJ1-1; D possibly corresponds to TRBD1 (6 bases). The V end lost 6 bases, the J end lost 8 bases, and 13 bases lay between the germline ends. This CDR3 is 12 amino acids long. Germline loops: CDR1 MNHNY, CDR2 SVGAGI (reference sequence). The CDR3 DNA reads TGTGCCAGCAGCCGAGGGGGTGGAGAAGCTTTCTTT. Protein product: CASSRGGGEAFF.

The chain uses TRBV10-2 and TRBJ2-3; D ambiguous. Germline assignment: CDR1 WSHSY and CDR2 SAAADI. Trimming removed 4 bases at V and 5 bases at J, with 4 bases between. The CDR3 has 11 residues. This CDR3 is CASSVGDTQYF. CDR3 coding DNA: TGCGCCAGCAGTGTGGGAGATACGCAGTATTTT.

The V and J genes are TRBV9 and TRBJ2-3, with 8 bases identical to TRBD2. Germline loops: CDR1 SGDLS, CDR2 YYNGEE. Germline trimming cut 4 bases from V and 6 bases from J; bases unmatched to any gene: 16. The CDR3 consists of 17 residues. As DNA, the CDR3 is TGTGCCAGCAGCCCTTTAGCGGGAAACCTCGCCGGGGATACGCAGTATTTT. Its translation: CASSPLAGNLAGDTQYF.

This clone came up once. V and J are TRBV10-1 and TRBJ1-4; TRBD1 might be the D (6 bases). This CDR3 contains 13 residues. Germline CDR1 reads WNHNN; CDR2 reads SYGVQD (reference sequence). Between the trimmed V and J ends, which lost 6 bases and 3 bases, there was a span of 8 bases. The CDR3 region is CASSRQANEKLFF. DNA of the CDR3: TGCGCCAGCAGCAGACAGGCTAATGAAAAACTGTTTTTT.

This clone has only one observation. The genes are TRBV4-2 and TRBJ2-1, with 10 bases aligning to TRBD2. Germline values: CDR1 LGHNA, CDR2 YNFKEQ. With V trimmed by 3 bases and J by 7 bases, 12 bases remained unmatched. The CDR3 consists of 17 residues. The CDR3 nucleotides read TGTGCCAGCAGCCATGGAACCGGGACTAGCGACGGAAATGAGCAGTTCTTC. It is translated as CASSHGTGTSDGNEQFF.

The V gene is TRBV5-4, the J gene TRBJ2-3; 13 bases fit TRBD2. Per germline, CDR1 SGHNT and CDR2 YYREEE (reference sequence). V dropped 4 bases and J dropped 4; count of bases not matched to a gene: 9. This CDR3 has 17 amino acids. The CDR3 spells CASSPTSGRGSADTQYF. The CDR3 coding sequence is TGTGCCAGCAGCCCTACTAGCGGGAGGGGGAGCGCAGATACGCAGTATTTT.

The chain joins TRBV5-4 to TRBJ2-1, with 9 positions matching TRBD2. In germline, CDR1 is SGHNT, CDR2 YYREEE (reference sequence). Trimming at V came to 3 bases and at J to 9 bases, leaving 16 bases not matched to a gene. CDR3 length equals 17 residues. The CDR3, as DNA: TGTGCCAGCAGCTACCGAACTGGGGTAGCGGGAGTCTCTGAGCAGTTCTTC. This codes for CASSYRTGVAGVSEQFF.

The chain combines TRBV21-1 with TRBJ1-5. TRBV21-1 is shown as a pseudogene. The CDR3 runs to 14 residues. CDR3 sequence reads: CASGSGIGNQPQHF. The CDR3 DNA reads TGTGCCAGCGGATCGGGGATTGGAAATCAGCCCCAGCATTTT.

This sequence joins TRBV7-8 and TRBJ1-1; 10 bases are shared with TRBD1. Germline V lookup: CDR1 SGHVS, CDR2 FQNEAQ. This CDR3 contains 18 residues. V was clipped by 3 bases and J by 3 bases; unmatched bases: 13. The CDR3 coding sequence is TGTGCCAGCAGCTTGGCTCCGGGACAGGGGTCTTTACACACTGAAGCTTTCTTT. Protein: CASSLAPGQGSLHTEAFF.

The CDR3 nucleotides read TGTGCCAGCACTGGCTGGAATCAGCCCCAGCATTTT. Amino acid sequence: CASTGWNQPQHF. The V gene is TRBV2, the J gene TRBJ1-5; no clear D. Looked up from germline, CDR1 is SNHLY and CDR2 is FYNNEI. This CDR3 has 12 residues. V was pared by 7 bases and J by 4 bases, with 8 bases between.

The rearrangement joins TRBV6-5 to TRBJ2-7, with 7 positions matching TRBD1. Germline assignment: CDR1 MNHEY and CDR2 SVGAGI. There are 14 residues in the CDR3. The V gene end was trimmed by 7 bases and the J gene end by 2 bases; junction bases not matched to a gene: 8. CDR3 sequence (DNA): TGTGCCAGCACCCTGGACAGGACGACCTACGAGCAGTACTTC. It encodes CASTLDRTTYEQYF.

J is TRBJ1-1 and V is TRBV28; D ambiguous. Trimming took off 5 bases at V and 6 bases at J, with 16 bases between the two ends. From germline, CDR1 is MDHEN and CDR2 SYDVKM. This CDR3 comprises 14 residues. CDR3 amino acids: CASSLQPSGPEAFF. DNA of the CDR3: TGTGCCAGCAGTCTACAGCCTTCTGGCCCTGAAGCTTTCTTT.

The chain joins TRBV18 to TRBJ1-1; D is unclear. CDR1 is KGHSH, CDR2 LQKENI, per germline. The CDR3 is 15 residues long. V was pared by 4 bases and J by 1 base, with 13 bases between. The CDR3 spells CASSREVDANTEAFF. The CDR3 DNA sequence: TGTGCCAGCTCACGGGAGGTGGATGCGAACACTGAAGCTTTCTTT.

This chain connects TRBV14 to TRBJ2-5, with a possible D match to TRBD2 (5 bases). V dropped 2 bases and J dropped 0 bases, with 13 bases sitting between them. CDR3 size: 16 residues. Germline assignment: CDR1 SGHDN and CDR2 FVKESK. The CDR3, as DNA: TGTGCCAGCAGCCAAAGTCGCTCGGACTACCAAGAGACCCAGTACTTC. Translating it yields CASSQSRSDYQETQYF. The entire variable domain, with the rest obtained from reference TRBV14 and TRBJ2-5, is as follows: EAGVTQFPSHSVIEKGQTVTLRCDPISGHDNLYWYRRVMGKEIKFLLHFVKESKQDESGMPNNRFLAERTGGTYSTLKVQPAELEDSGVYFCASSQSRSDYQETQYFGPGTRLLVL.

The genes are TRBV5-1 and TRBJ2-1; D is possibly TRBD1 (5 bases). V lost 3 bases and J 5 bases, leaving 9 bases between the germline ends. CDR3 length: 13 residues. Germline V CDR1 and CDR2: SGHRS, YFSETQ. Here the CDR3 reads CASSWTKDNEQFF. In nucleotides, the CDR3 is TGCGCCAGCAGCTGGACAAAGGACAATGAGCAGTTCTTC.

The chain carries TRBV5-1 and TRBJ2-3; D unclear. This CDR3 is built from 15 residues. Germline V gene sequence: CDR1 SGHRS, CDR2 YFSETQ. V lost 0 bases and J lost 3, with 11 bases in between. CDR3 sequence (DNA): TGCGCCAGCAGCTTGGAGGTCGGTATTACAGATACGCAGTATTTT. It yields the protein CASSLEVGITDTQYF.

Worth noting for this clone: Other DNA sequences from this sample encode an identical CDR3 as well. This sequence joins TRBV4-1 and TRBJ2-1; possibly TRBD2 for D (5 bases). Germline-derived CDR1 and CDR2 are MGHRA and YSYEKL. V was trimmed by 0 bases and J by 1 base, leaving 7 bases between them. The CDR3 extends over 15 amino acids. CDR3 sequence (DNA): TGCGCCAGCAGCCAAGATGAGGGTTCCTACAATGAGCAGTTCTTC. Translation gives CASSQDEGSYNEQFF.

The CDR3 loop reads CASKRGSEGGELFF. Here the CDR3 DNA reads TGTGCCAGCAAACGCGGGAGTGAGGGCGGGGAGCTGTTTTTT. This chain uses TRBV6-4 with TRBJ2-2, with 7 bases that match TRBD2. Germline-derived CDR1 and CDR2 are MRHNA and SNTAGT. The CDR3 has 14 amino acids. V lost 7 bases to trimming and J lost 7 bases; unmatched junction nucleotides: 9.

In the case of this clone: The identical CDR3 is also encoded by other nucleotide sequences in the sample. The chain recombines TRBV18 with TRBJ2-5, with 9 bases identical to TRBD1. The germline V gene has CDR1 KGHSH and CDR2 LQKENI. Losses at the gene ends were 3 bases for V and 2 bases for J; bases not matched to a gene: 1. CDR3 length: 14 residues. The CDR3: CASSPGQGQETQYF. Here the CDR3 DNA reads TGTGCCAGCTCACCGGGACAGGGTCAAGAGACCCAGTACTTC.

This chain uses TRBV7-9 with TRBJ2-2; D not resolved. Germline loops: CDR1 SEHNR, CDR2 FQNEAQ (reference sequence). Trimming stripped 5 bases from V and 1 base from J, with 17 bases between. CDR3 size: 17 residues. The CDR3 nucleotides read TGTGCCAGCAGCCCATTAGTGTCCGACCTGAACACCGGGGAGCTGTTTTTT. It is translated as CASSPLVSDLNTGELFF.

V gene TRBV2 combines with J gene TRBJ2-7, with 10 nucleotides matching TRBD2. V lost 1 base and J lost 11; bases outside the gene matches: 11. The CDR3 has 15 amino acids. Germline CDR1 and CDR2: SNHLY and FYNNEI. The chain's CDR3 is CASSEEGLASTLKYF. The CDR3 coding sequence is TGTGCCAGCAGTGAAGAGGGACTAGCGAGTACCCTAAAGTACTTC.

This chain joins TRBV7-2 and TRBJ2-7; 7 nucleotides match TRBD1. V dropped 7 bases and J dropped 0; count of bases not matched to a gene: 9. CDR3 length equals 15 residues. Germline V gene data show CDR1 as SGHTA and CDR2 as FQGNSA. The CDR3 nucleotides are TGTGCCAGCATGCGACCGGGACAGCCCTCCTACGAGCAGTACTTC. Residues: CASMRPGQPSYEQYF.

The V call is TRBV28, the J call TRBJ1-5; 7 bases map to TRBD1. CDR3 length equals 15 residues. Germline V gene lookup returns CDR1 MDHEN and CDR2 SYDVKM. Trimming removed 7 bases from V and 11 bases from J; junction bases left unmatched: 17. This CDR3 reads CASTSVDRAEGAQHF. The DNA of the CDR3 is TGTGCCAGCACTTCGGTCGACAGGGCCGAAGGAGCCCAGCATTTT. Variable domain in full (rest from reference TRBV28 and TRBJ1-5): DVKVTQSSRYLVKRTGEKVFLECVQDMDHENMFWYRQDPGLGLRLIYFSYDVKMKEKGDIPEGYSVSREKKERFSLILESASTNQTSMYLCASTSVDRAEGAQHFGDGTRLSIL.

This sequence joins TRBV7-9 and TRBJ1-6; D remains unclear. Per germline, CDR1 SEHNR and CDR2 FQNEAQ (reference sequence). V lost 1 base and J 7 bases, leaving 11 bases between the germline ends. CDR3 length: 15 amino acids. The CDR3 sequence is CASSLGAAINSPLHF. The CDR3 DNA reads TGTGCCAGCAGCTTAGGGGCCGCCATCAATTCACCCCTCCACTTT.

The chain recombines TRBV30 with TRBJ2-2; D gene ambiguous. V was shortened by 1 base and J by 1 base, with 13 bases between the two germline ends. This CDR3 comprises 16 residues. Per the germline V gene, CDR1 is GTSNPN and CDR2 is SVGIG (reference sequence). The CDR3, as DNA: TGTGCCTGGAGTGCACAGCTCCCGGGGAACACCGGGGAGCTGTTTTTT. It yields the protein CAWSAQLPGNTGELFF.

The rearrangement joins TRBV30 to TRBJ2-1, with 9 positions matching TRBD2. Germline CDR1 GTSNPN, CDR2 SVGIG (reference sequence). There are 13 residues in the CDR3. Germline trimming cut 3 bases from V and 8 bases from J; bases unmatched to any gene: 5. CDR3 in DNA: TGTGCCTGGAGAGGGCTAGCGGGACATGAGCAGTTCTTC. It is translated as CAWRGLAGHEQFF.